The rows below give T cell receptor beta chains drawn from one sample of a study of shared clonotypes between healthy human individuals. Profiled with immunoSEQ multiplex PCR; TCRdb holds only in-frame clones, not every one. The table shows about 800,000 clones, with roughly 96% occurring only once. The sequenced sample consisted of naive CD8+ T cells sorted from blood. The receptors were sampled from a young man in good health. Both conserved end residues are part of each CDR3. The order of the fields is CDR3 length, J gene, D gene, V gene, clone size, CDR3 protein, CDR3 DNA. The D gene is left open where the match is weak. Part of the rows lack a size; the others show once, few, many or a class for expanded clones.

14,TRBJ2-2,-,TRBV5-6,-,CASSLGWGSGELFF,TGTGCCAGCAGCCTCGGGTGGGGGTCCGGGGAGCTGTTTTTT
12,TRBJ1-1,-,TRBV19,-,CASSIVNTEAFF,TGTGCCAGTAGTATTGTGAACACTGAAGCTTTCTTT
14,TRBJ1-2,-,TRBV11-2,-,CASSLEGTGHGYTF,TGTGCCAGCAGCTTAGAGGGAACAGGCCATGGCTACACCTTC
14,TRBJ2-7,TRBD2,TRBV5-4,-,CASSLRLAGDEQYF,TGTGCCAGCAGTCTCCGACTAGCGGGAGACGAGCAGTACTTC
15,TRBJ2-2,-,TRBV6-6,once,CASSPLRENTGELFF,TGTGCCAGCAGTCCCCTACGGGAGAACACCGGGGAGCTGTTTTTT
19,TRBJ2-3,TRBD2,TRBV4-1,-,CASSQVGAGVTSSTDTQYF,TGCGCCAGCAGCCAAGTAGGAGCGGGAGTAACCTCTAGCACAGATACGCAGTATTTT
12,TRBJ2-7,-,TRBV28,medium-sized,CASSFVSYEQYF,TGTGCCAGCAGTTTCGTCTCCTACGAGCAGTACTTC
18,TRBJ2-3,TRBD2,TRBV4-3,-,CASSHREAGLAGVDTQYF,TGCGCCAGCAGCCACCGAGAGGCGGGACTAGCGGGAGTCGATACGCAGTATTTT
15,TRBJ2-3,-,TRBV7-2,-,CASRLWDSATDTQYF,TGTGCCAGCAGGCTTTGGGACTCCGCCACAGATACGCAGTATTTT
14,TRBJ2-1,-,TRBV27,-,CASSWRLSYNEQFF,TGTGCCAGCAGTTGGCGCTTGTCCTACAATGAGCAGTTCTTC
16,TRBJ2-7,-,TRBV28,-,CASSLFEMEFTREQYF,TGTGCCAGCAGTTTGTTTGAGATGGAATTTACCCGGGAGCAGTACTTC
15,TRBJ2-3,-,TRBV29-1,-,CSVEGPLRSVDTQYF,TGCAGCGTTGAAGGCCCCCTTCGGTCGGTAGATACGCAGTATTTT
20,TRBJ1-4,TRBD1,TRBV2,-,CASSVGPQGVGPDPNEKLFF,TGTGCCAGCAGTGTAGGACCCCAGGGGGTTGGCCCGGATCCAAATGAAAAACTGTTTTTT
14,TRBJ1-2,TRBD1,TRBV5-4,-,CASSQRQGKYGYTF,TGTGCCAGCAGCCAGCGACAGGGAAAATATGGCTACACCTTC
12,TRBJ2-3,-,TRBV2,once,CASTRESDTQYF,TGTGCCAGCACAAGGGAGTCGGATACGCAGTATTTT
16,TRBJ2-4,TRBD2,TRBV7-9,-,CASSNHPAGGIDIQYF,TGTGCCAGCAGCAACCATCCAGCGGGAGGGATTGACATTCAGTACTTC
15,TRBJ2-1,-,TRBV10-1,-,CASRQLTEAYNEQFF,TGCGCCAGCAGACAACTGACCGAGGCTTACAATGAGCAGTTCTTC
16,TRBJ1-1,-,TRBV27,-,CASSLAGWSMNTEAFF,TGTGCCAGCAGTTTAGCTGGATGGAGCATGAACACTGAAGCTTTCTTT
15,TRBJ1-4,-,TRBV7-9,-,CASSAPGRGNEKLFF,TGTGCCAGCAGCGCACCGGGACGGGGAAATGAAAAACTGTTTTTT
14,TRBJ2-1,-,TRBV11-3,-,CASSLGGYPTGQFF,TGTGCCAGCAGCTTAGGAGGGTATCCTACCGGGCAGTTCTTC
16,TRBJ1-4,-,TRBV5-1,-,CASSLTTGAVNEKLFF,TGCGCCAGCAGCTTGACTACGGGGGCTGTAAATGAAAAACTGTTTTTT
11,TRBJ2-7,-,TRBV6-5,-,CASSYLYEQYF,TGTGCCAGCAGTTACCTTTACGAGCAGTACTTC
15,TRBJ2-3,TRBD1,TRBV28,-,CASSLGRTGMDTQYF,TGTGCCAGCAGTTTGGGTCGGACAGGTATGGATACGCAGTATTTT
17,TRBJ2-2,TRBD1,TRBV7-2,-,CASSLPPGQGSIGELFF,TGTGCCAGCAGCTTACCCCCCGGACAGGGGTCGATCGGGGAGCTGTTTTTT
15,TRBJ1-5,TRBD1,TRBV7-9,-,CASSMGQGGDQPQHF,TGTGCCAGCAGCATGGGACAGGGCGGGGATCAGCCCCAGCATTTT
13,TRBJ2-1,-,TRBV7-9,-,CASRNGAYNEQFF,TGTGCCAGCAGAAATGGGGCTTACAATGAGCAGTTCTTC
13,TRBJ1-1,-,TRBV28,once,CASSGQPNTEAFF,TGTGCCAGCAGCGGACAACCGAACACTGAAGCTTTCTTT
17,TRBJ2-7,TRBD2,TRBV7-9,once,CASSLVSLAGARYEQYF,TGTGCCAGCAGCTTAGTTTCTTTGGCGGGAGCGCGCTACGAGCAGTACTTC
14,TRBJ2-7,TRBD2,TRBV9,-,CASSALAGGHEQYF,TGTGCCAGCAGCGCCCTAGCGGGAGGCCACGAGCAGTACTTC
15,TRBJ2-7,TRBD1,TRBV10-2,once,CASSWGDRVDYEQYF,TGCGCCAGCAGCTGGGGGGACAGGGTCGACTACGAGCAGTACTTC
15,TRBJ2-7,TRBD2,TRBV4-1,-,CASSRDPSGSIEQYF,TGCGCCAGCAGCCGAGACCCTAGCGGGAGTATTGAGCAGTACTTC
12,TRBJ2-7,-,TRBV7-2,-,CASSLGRGEQYF,TGTGCCAGCAGCTTGGGACGCGGCGAGCAGTACTTC
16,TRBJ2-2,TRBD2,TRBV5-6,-,CASSYGLAGVHGELFF,TGTGCCAGCAGCTACGGACTAGCGGGAGTACACGGGGAGCTGTTTTTT
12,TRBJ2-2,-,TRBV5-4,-,CASSPLVGELFF,TGTGCCAGCAGCCCTCTAGTCGGGGAGCTGTTTTTT
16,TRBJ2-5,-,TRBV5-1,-,CASSVRQASRAETQYF,TGCGCCAGCAGCGTAAGACAGGCCTCGAGAGCGGAGACCCAGTACTTC
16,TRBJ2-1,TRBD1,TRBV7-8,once,CASRLLGTGGHDEQFF,TGTGCCAGCAGACTACTCGGGACAGGGGGGCATGATGAGCAGTTCTTC
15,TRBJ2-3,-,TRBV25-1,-,CASNKHGFETDTQYF,TGTGCCAGCAACAAACACGGTTTTGAGACAGATACGCAGTATTTT
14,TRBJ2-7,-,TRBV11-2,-,CASSLFPGNYEQYF,TGTGCCAGCAGCTTATTCCCTGGGAATTACGAGCAGTACTTC
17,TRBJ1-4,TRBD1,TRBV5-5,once,CASSWGGQGHVEEKLFF,TGTGCCAGCAGCTGGGGAGGACAGGGACACGTCGAGGAAAAACTGTTTTTT
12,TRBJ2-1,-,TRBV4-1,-,CASRDWGNEQFF,TGCGCCAGCAGAGATTGGGGCAATGAGCAGTTCTTC
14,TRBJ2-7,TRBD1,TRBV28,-,CASSFRGPPYEQYF,TGTGCCAGCAGTTTCAGGGGGCCTCCCTACGAGCAGTACTTC
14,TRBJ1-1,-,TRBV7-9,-,CASSSSTGRAEAFF,TGTGCCAGCAGCTCATCGACAGGTCGGGCTGAAGCTTTCTTT
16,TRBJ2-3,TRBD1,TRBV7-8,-,CASSLAGQGARDTQYF,TGTGCCAGCAGCTTAGCGGGACAGGGGGCGCGTGATACGCAGTATTTT
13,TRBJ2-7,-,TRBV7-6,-,CASSWDISYEQYF,TGTGCCAGCAGCTGGGACATCTCCTACGAGCAGTACTTC
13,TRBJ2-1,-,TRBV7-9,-,CASSLTTSPGQFF,TGTGCCAGCAGCTTAACGACTTCCCCTGGGCAGTTCTTC
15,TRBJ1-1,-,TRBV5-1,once,CASSLLGGENTEAFF,TGCGCCAGCAGCTTGTTGGGTGGCGAGAACACTGAAGCTTTCTTT
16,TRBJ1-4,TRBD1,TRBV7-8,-,CASSFDTGTVNEKLFF,TGTGCCAGCAGCTTTGATACCGGGACAGTTAATGAAAAACTGTTTTTT
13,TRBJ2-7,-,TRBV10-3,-,CAISFDRSYEQYF,TGTGCCATCAGCTTCGACAGGTCCTACGAGCAGTACTTC
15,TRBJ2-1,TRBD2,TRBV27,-,CASGGLAGGPHEQFF,TGTGCCAGCGGAGGACTAGCGGGAGGGCCGCATGAGCAGTTCTTC
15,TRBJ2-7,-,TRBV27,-,CASSLILARSYEQYF,TGTGCCAGCAGTTTAATCCTAGCGAGGAGCTACGAGCAGTACTTC
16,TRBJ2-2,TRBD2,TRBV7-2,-,CASSLELAGITGELFF,TGTGCCAGCAGCTTAGAACTAGCGGGAATAACCGGGGAGCTGTTTTTT
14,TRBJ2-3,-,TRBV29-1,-,CSVEGGSSTDTQYF,TGCAGCGTTGAGGGAGGTTCTAGCACAGATACGCAGTATTTT
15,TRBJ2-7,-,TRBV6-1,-,CASSEGGLGDYEQYF,TGTGCCAGCAGTGAGGGGGGCCTAGGGGACTACGAGCAGTACTTC
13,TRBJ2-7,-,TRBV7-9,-,CASTLDSPYEQYF,TGTGCCAGCACCTTAGACAGCCCCTACGAGCAGTACTTC
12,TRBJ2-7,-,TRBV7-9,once,CASRGGSYEQYF,TGTGCCAGCAGAGGGGGTAGTTACGAGCAGTACTTC
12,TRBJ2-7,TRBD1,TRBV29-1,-,CSAGDRSYEQYF,TGCAGCGCTGGGGACAGGAGCTACGAGCAGTACTTC
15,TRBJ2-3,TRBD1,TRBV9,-,CASTAWDRGADTQYF,TGTGCCAGCACCGCTTGGGACAGGGGAGCAGATACGCAGTATTTT
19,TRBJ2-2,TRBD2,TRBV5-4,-,CASRGPGLAGGPNTGELFF,TGTGCCAGCAGAGGACCGGGACTAGCGGGAGGGCCGAACACCGGGGAGCTGTTTTTT
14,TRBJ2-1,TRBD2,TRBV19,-,CASSITSGSSEQFF,TGTGCCAGTAGTATTACTAGCGGGAGTTCTGAGCAGTTCTTC
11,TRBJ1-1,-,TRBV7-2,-,CASSLVVEAFF,TGTGCCAGCAGCTTAGTGGTTGAAGCTTTCTTT